This TCR beta chain came from a study of blood T cell repertoires in COVID-19. Germline lookup yields CDR1 SNHLY and CDR2 FYNNEI. After removal of 2 bases from V and 5 bases from J, the junction contained 7 bases not matched to a gene. The CDR3 runs to 15 residues. Here immunoSEQ multiplex PCR was the method, and the copy in TCRdb shows in-frame clones only, minus some. The data contain 40,000 to 55,000 clones, 60% to 80% of them singletons. This clone was picked up one time. Material: peripheral blood. This TCR was sampled from a man aged 65-85 years with acute or convalescent COVID-19. The chain combines TRBV2 with TRBJ1-1; 8 bases are shared with TRBD1. DNA for the CDR3: TGTGCCAGCAGTGAAACCGGGGACAGGAGGACTGAAGCTTTCTTT. Translating gives CASSETGDRRTEAFF.